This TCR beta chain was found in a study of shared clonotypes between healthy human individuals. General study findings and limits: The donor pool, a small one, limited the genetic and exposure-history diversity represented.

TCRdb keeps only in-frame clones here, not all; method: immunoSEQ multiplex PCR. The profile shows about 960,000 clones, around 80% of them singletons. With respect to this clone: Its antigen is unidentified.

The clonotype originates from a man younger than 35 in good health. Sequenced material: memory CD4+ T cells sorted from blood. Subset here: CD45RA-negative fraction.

The CDR3 here is CASSAGQVQETQYF. The CDR3 coding sequence is TGTGCCAGCAGCGCGGGACAGGTCCAAGAGACCCAGTACTTC. V and J are TRBV2 and TRBJ2-5, with 8 nucleotides matching TRBD1. Germline V gene lookup returns CDR1 SNHLY and CDR2 FYNNEI. V was clipped by 6 bases and J by 1 base; unmatched bases: 4. The CDR3 sequence is 14 residues long.